This TCR beta chain was recorded in a study of cytomegalovirus exposure and HLA in healthy donors. Findings of the study overall: Rare TCR sequences predominated, though certain public TCRs were found in many donors. In a later analysis, a missense DCLRE1C variant was linked to TCR beta V- and J-gene trimming.

13 Jbeta primers and 60 Vbeta primers were used for the PCR. Here immunoSEQ multiplex PCR was the method, and the copy in TCRdb shows in-frame clones only, minus some. Of some 170,000 clones listed, about 10% are singletons. The table lists this clone with a few counts. What it binds is not known. Trimming at V came to 7 bases and at J to 5 bases, leaving 15 bases not matched to a gene. Germline-derived CDR1 and CDR2 are MGHRA and YSYEKL. CDR3 length: 16 residues. Material for sequencing was PBMCs. The chain links TRBV4-1 to TRBJ2-7; TRBD1 matches 9 bases. The source of this sequence is a woman aged 25 to 39 in good health and CMV-seropositive. The CDR3 spells CASTPLGTGTYNEQYF. The CDR3 region has the DNA TGCGCCAGCACGCCTTTAGGGACAGGGACGTACAACGAGCAGTACTTC.